The clone carrying this T cell receptor (beta chain) was counted many times. TCRdb re-derived calls from the RT-PCR reads in MiXCR, one entry per CDR3 protein. Among about 680,000 distinct CDR3 sequences, 13% to 15% were seen once, and the ten largest hold roughly 3.9%. This CDR3 spans 13 amino acids. Germline assignment: CDR1 MNHNY and CDR2 SVGAGI (reference sequence). V lost 9 bases and J 7 bases, leaving 18 bases between the germline ends. The V call is TRBV6-6, the J call TRBJ2-5, with D possibly matching TRBD2 (5 bases). This sequence originates from a female donor in good health, serving as a healthy control. Sequencing input: memory CD4+ T cells from blood. The CDR3 is CASTDSLMGTQYF. The CDR3 nucleotides read TGTGCCAGTACGGACTCGTTAATGGGGACCCAGTACTTC.